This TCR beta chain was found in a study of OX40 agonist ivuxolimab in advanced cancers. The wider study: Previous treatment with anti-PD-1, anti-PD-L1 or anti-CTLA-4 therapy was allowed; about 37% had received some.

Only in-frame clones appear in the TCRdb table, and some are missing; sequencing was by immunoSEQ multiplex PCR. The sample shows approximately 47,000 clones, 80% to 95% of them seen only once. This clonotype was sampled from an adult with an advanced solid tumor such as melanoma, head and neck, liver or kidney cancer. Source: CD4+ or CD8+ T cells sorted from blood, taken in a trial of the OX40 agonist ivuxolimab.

This CDR3 reads CASSSWSTTEAFF. The CDR3 nucleotides are TGTGCCAGCAGCTCGTGGTCGACCACTGAAGCTTTCTTT. The V and J genes are TRBV7-6 and TRBJ1-1; no definite D call. The CDR3 is 13 amino acids. V lost 4 bases and J 4 bases, leaving 10 bases between the germline ends. Germline CDR1 and CDR2: SGHVS and FNYEAQ.